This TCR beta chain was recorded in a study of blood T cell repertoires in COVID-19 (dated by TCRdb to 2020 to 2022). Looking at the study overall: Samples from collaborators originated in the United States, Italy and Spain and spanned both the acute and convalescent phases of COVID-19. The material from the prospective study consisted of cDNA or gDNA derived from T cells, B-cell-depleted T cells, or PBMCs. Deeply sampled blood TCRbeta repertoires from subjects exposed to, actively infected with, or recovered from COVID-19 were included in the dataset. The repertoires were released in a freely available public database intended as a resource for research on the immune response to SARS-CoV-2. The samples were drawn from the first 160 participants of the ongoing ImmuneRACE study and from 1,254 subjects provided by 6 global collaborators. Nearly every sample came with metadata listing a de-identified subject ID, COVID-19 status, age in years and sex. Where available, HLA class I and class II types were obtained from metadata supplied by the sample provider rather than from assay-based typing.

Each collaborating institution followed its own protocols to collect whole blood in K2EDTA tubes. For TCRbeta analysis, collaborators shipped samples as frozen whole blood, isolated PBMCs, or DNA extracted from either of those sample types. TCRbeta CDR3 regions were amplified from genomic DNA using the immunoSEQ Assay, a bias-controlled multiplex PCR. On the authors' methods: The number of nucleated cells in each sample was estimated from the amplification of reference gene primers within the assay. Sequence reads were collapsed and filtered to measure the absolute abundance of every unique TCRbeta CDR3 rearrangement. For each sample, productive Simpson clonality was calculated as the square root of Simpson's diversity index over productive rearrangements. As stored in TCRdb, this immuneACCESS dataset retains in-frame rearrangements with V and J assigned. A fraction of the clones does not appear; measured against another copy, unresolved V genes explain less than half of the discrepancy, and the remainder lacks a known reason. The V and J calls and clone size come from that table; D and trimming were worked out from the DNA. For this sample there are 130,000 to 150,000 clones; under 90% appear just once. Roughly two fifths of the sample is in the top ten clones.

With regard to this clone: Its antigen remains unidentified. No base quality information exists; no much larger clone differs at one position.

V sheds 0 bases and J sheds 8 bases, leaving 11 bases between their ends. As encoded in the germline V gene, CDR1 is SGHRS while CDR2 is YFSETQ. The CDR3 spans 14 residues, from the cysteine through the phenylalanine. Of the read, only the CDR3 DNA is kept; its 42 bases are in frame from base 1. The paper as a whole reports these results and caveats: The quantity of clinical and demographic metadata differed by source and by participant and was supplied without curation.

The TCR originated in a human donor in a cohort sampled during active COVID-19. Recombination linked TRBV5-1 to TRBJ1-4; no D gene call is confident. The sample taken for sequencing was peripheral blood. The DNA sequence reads TGCGCCAGCAGCTTGGGGCATGAGGCGGAAAAACTGTTTTTT. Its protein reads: CASSLGHEAEKLFF.